Below, 7 T cell receptor beta chains from the same sample are listed, as sequenced in a study of tumor-infiltrating lymphocytes in primary liver carcinoma. A constant-region primer primed TCR beta cDNA synthesis from around 500 ng of total RNA. TCR beta libraries came from three nested multiplex PCR rounds using slightly modified ARM-PCR. With TRBV1-TRBV30 forward primers and a C-beta reverse primer, the first two PCR rounds were run for roughly 9 cycles each. TCRdb independently ran MiXCR on the multiplex PCR reads; one entry per CDR3 protein. The sample consists of more than 150,000 distinct CDR3 sequences, about 60% of them appearing once. RNA was extracted from whole blood without cell sorting, alongside germline DNA. The sequenced material came from peripheral blood. These receptors came from a man aged 35 to 55 with primary liver carcinoma and hepatitis B virus infection.

The J gene is TRBJ2-7, the V gene TRBV6-1; the D gene could be TRBD1 or TRBD2 (6 bases each). CDR1 is MNHNS, CDR2 SASEGT, per germline. Trimming shortened V by 6 bases and J by 6 bases, and 24 bases separated the two germline ends. This CDR3 has 16 amino acids. The CDR3 region is CASREEGVRMAGEQYF. The CDR3 region has the DNA TGTGCCAGCAGGGAGGAGGGGGTACGGATGGCGGGCGAGCAGTACTTC.

The V and J genes are TRBV6-6 and TRBJ2-3; 10 nucleotides align to TRBD2. Trimming cost V 4 bases and J 0 bases; bases outside gene matches: 16. Germline V gene sequence: CDR1 MNHNY, CDR2 SVGAGI (reference sequence). This CDR3 is 20 amino acids long. The CDR3 region is CASSWDSRTSGDSSTDTQYF. In DNA form, the CDR3 reads TGTGCCAGCAGTTGGGACAGCCGGACTAGCGGAGACTCTAGCACAGATACGCAGTATTTT.

This clonotype was detected only a few times. The chain couples TRBV7-9 to TRBJ2-7; 10 bases map to TRBD2. Trimming cost V 5 bases and J 0 bases; bases outside gene matches: 4. This CDR3 region has 15 residues. Germline V gene sequence: CDR1 SEHNR, CDR2 FQNEAQ (reference sequence). CDR3 protein: CASSLLAGSSYEQYF. The CDR3 DNA follows: TGTGCCAGCAGCCTACTAGCGGGGAGCTCCTACGAGCAGTACTTC.

V gene TRBV11-2 combines with J gene TRBJ2-7, with D possibly being TRBD1 or TRBD2 (5 bases each). The ends were cut back, 1 base at V and 10 bases at J, with 11 bases in the middle. Germline CDR1 reads SGHAT; CDR2 reads FQNNGV. The CDR3 is 12 residues long. The CDR3 here is CASSLGGSDQYF. The CDR3 DNA sequence: TGTGCCAGCAGCTTAGGGGGGAGCGACCAGTACTTC.

Turning to this clonotype: In this CDR3 the conserved last residue, phenylalanine or tryptophan, is missing, so a read error is likely. The chain uses TRBV12-3 or TRBV12-4 and TRBJ1-1; a weak D match, TRBD1 (5 bases). The CDR3 sequence is 14 residues long. CDR3 in amino acids: CVSSLVGGGTEAFI. The CDR3 DNA follows: TGTGTCAGCAGTTTAGTGGGGGGGGGCACTGAAGCTTTCATT.

The chain is built from TRBV6-5 and TRBJ2-7; unclear D gene. Germline V lookup: CDR1 MNHEY, CDR2 SVGAGI. Trimming left V 2 bases short and J 4 bases short, with 15 bases between. The CDR3 length is 15 residues. The CDR3 protein is CASSYDRPPFYEQYF. The CDR3 DNA follows: TGTGCCAGCAGTTACGACCGGCCACCTTTTTACGAGCAGTACTTC.

In regard to this clonotype: A much larger clone differs from this one at a single base, so this may be a read error. The chain is built from TRBV12-3 or TRBV12-4 and TRBJ1-2; D may be TRBD1 (6 bases). This CDR3 has 13 residues. This chain's CDR3 is CASSRQVNYDYTF. The DNA of the CDR3 is TGTGCCAGCAGCAGACAGGTTAACTATGACTACACCTTC.